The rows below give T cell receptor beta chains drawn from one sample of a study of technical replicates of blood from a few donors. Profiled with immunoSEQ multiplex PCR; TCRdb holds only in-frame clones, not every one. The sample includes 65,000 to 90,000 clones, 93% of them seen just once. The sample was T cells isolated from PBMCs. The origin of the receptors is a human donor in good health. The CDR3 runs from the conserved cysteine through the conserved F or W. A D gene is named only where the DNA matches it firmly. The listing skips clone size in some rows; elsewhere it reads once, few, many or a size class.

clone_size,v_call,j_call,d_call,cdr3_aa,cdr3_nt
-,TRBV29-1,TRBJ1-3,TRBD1,CSAEQGDGNTIYF,TGCAGCGCCGAACAGGGGGACGGAAACACCATATATTTT
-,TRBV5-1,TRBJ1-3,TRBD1,CASSSPGTGEGNTIYF,TGCGCCAGCAGCTCCCCCGGGACAGGGGAAGGAAACACCATATATTTT
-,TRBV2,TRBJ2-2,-,CASSDSPYTGELFF,TGTGCCAGCAGTGATAGCCCGTACACCGGGGAGCTGTTTTTT
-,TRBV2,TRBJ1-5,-,CASRGDSNQPQHF,TGTGCCAGTCGCGGGGATAGCAATCAGCCCCAGCATTTT
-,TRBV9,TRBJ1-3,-,CASSAHRDIGNTIYF,TGTGCCAGCAGCGCCCACCGGGACATAGGAAACACCATATATTTT
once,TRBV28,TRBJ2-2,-,CASSLLVARNGELFF,TGTGCCAGCAGTTTATTGGTAGCGCGTAACGGGGAGCTGTTTTTT
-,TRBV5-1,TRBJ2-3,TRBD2,CASSLKRDLDTDTQYF,TGCGCCAGCAGCCTTAAGCGGGACCTAGACACAGATACGCAGTATTTT
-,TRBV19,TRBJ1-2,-,CASSMLGEVYGYTF,TGTGCCAGTAGTATGCTCGGGGAAGTCTATGGCTACACCTTC
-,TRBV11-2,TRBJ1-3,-,CASSSFSSGNTIYF,TGTGCCAGCAGCTCCTTCTCGTCTGGAAACACCATATATTTT
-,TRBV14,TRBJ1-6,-,CASSRQGSSYNSPLHF,TGTGCCAGCAGCCGTCAGGGTAGCTCCTATAATTCACCCCTCCACTTT
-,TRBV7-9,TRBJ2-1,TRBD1,CASSFDGTVYNEQFF,TGTGCCAGCAGCTTCGACGGGACAGTTTACAATGAGCAGTTCTTC
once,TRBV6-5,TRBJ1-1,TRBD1,CASSKGQFPEAFF,TGTGCCAGCAGCAAGGGACAGTTCCCTGAAGCTTTCTTT
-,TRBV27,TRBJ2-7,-,CASSLKTSYEQYF,TGTGCCAGCAGTTTAAAGACTAGCTACGAGCAGTACTTC
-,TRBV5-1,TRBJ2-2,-,CASSLDISNTGELFF,TGCGCCAGCAGCCTCGACATATCGAACACCGGGGAGCTGTTTTTT
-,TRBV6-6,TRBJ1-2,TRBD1,CASSPTGDYGYTF,TGTGCCAGCAGTCCGACAGGGGACTATGGCTACACCTTC
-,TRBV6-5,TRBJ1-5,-,CASSYSAGSNQPQHF,TGTGCCAGCAGTTACTCGGCAGGCAGCAATCAGCCCCAGCATTTT
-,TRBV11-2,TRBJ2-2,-,CASSPEAGLNTGELFF,TGTGCCAGCAGCCCGGAGGCGGGACTTAACACCGGGGAGCTGTTTTTT
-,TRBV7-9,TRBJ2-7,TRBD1,CASSFGTGGYEQYF,TGTGCCAGCAGCTTTGGGACAGGGGGATACGAGCAGTACTTC
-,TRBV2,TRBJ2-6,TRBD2,CASWREGDSGANVLTF,TGTGCCAGCTGGAGGGAGGGAGACTCTGGGGCCAACGTCCTGACTTTC
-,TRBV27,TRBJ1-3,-,CASRETETFSGNTIYF,TGTGCCAGCAGAGAAACAGAGACCTTCTCTGGAAACACCATATATTTT
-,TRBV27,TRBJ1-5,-,CASSLWRGLSIGQPQHF,TGTGCCAGCAGTTTATGGCGGGGTCTATCGATCGGTCAGCCCCAGCATTTT
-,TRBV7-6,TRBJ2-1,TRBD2,CASSPQSGGGFNEQFF,TGTGCCAGCAGCCCACAGAGCGGGGGGGGCTTTAATGAGCAGTTCTTC
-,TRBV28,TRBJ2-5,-,CASSPQGGPSETQYF,TGTGCCAGCAGTCCGCAAGGGGGTCCGAGCGAGACCCAGTACTTC
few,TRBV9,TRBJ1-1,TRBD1,CASSVHRDRGLNTEAFF,TGTGCCAGCAGCGTACATAGGGACAGGGGGCTGAACACTGAAGCTTTCTTT
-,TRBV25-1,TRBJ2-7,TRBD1,CASSEGQAYLYEQYF,TGTGCCAGCAGTGAGGGACAGGCCTACCTTTACGAGCAGTACTTC
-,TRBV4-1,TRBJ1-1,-,CASSQDRGGSLNTEAFF,TGCGCCAGCAGCCAAGATCGGGGGGGCAGCTTGAACACTGAAGCTTTCTTT
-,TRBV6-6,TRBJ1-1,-,CATRGGNTEAFF,TGTGCCACCAGGGGAGGGAACACTGAAGCTTTCTTT
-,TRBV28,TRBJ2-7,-,CASTLQGSYEQYF,TGTGCCAGCACTCTACAGGGCTCCTACGAGCAGTACTTC
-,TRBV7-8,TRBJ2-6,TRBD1,CASSLAGTGSSGANVLTF,TGTGCCAGCAGCTTAGCTGGGACAGGGAGCTCTGGGGCCAACGTCCTGACTTTC
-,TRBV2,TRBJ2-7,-,CASTRAYEQYF,TGTGCCAGCACCAGGGCCTACGAGCAGTACTTC
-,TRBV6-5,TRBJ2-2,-,CATKGLSTGELFF,TGTGCCACCAAGGGGTTGAGCACCGGGGAGCTGTTTTTT
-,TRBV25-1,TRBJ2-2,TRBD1,CASGGTGLAGELFF,TGTGCCAGCGGCGGGACAGGGTTGGCCGGGGAGCTGTTTTTT
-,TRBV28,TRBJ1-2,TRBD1,CASSTQQGADYGYTF,TGTGCCAGCAGTACCCAACAGGGGGCAGACTATGGCTACACCTTC
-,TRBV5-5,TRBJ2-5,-,CASSLYSQETQYF,TGTGCCAGCAGCTTGTATAGCCAAGAGACCCAGTACTTC
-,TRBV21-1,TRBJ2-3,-,CASSKGRGFTDTQYF,TGTGCCAGCAGCAAGGGGCGGGGGTTCACAGATACGCAGTATTTT
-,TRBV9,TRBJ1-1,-,CASSAGQPEAFF,TGTGCCAGCAGCGCCGGACAGCCTGAAGCTTTCTTT
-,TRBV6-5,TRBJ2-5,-,CASSQRLGDQETQYF,TGTGCCAGCAGCCAACGCCTAGGAGACCAAGAGACCCAGTACTTC
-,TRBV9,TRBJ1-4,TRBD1,CASSVWDSLNEKLFF,TGTGCCAGCAGCGTATGGGACAGTCTAAATGAAAAACTGTTTTTT
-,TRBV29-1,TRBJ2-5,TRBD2,CSGAPRLADQETQYF,TGCAGCGGGGCCCCGAGACTAGCGGACCAAGAGACCCAGTACTTC
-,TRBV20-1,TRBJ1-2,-,CSAVANYGYTF,TGCAGTGCTGTAGCTAACTATGGCTACACCTTC
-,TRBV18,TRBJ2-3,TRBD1,CASSPYETGVTDTQYF,TGTGCCAGCTCACCATACGAAACAGGGGTCACAGATACGCAGTATTTT
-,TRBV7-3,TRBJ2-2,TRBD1,CASSAQGERTGELFF,TGTGCCAGCAGCGCACAGGGGGAGAGGACCGGGGAGCTGTTTTTT
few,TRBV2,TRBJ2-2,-,CAREGGRIPGELFF,TGTGCCAGAGAAGGGGGTAGAATCCCCGGGGAGCTGTTTTTT
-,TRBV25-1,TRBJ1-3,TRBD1,CASSDDRAGNTIYF,TGTGCCAGCAGTGACGACAGGGCTGGAAACACCATATATTTT
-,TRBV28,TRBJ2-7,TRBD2,CASTMTGLANEQYF,TGTGCCAGCACCATGACGGGACTAGCGAACGAGCAGTACTTC